Sequencing of this T cell receptor beta chain was carried out in a study of CD8+ T cells in alopecia areata. Following RNA extraction, reverse transcription yielded cDNA that acted as the sequencing template. The assay was immunoSEQ multiplex PCR, and TCRdb's table has in-frame clones only and misses some. This sample has roughly 16,000 clones, with roughly 60% found just once. From alopecia areata patients, lesional scalp punch biopsies and peripheral blood were collected. Sample: skin. The source of this sequence is a human donor with alopecia areata.

The CDR3 here is CASLWVGRDSPLHF. The DNA of the CDR3 is TGTGCCAGCCTATGGGTCGGAAGGGATTCACCCCTCCACTTT. This chain joins TRBV6-1 and TRBJ1-6; D not resolved. CDR1 MNHNS and CDR2 SASEGT come from the germline V gene. The CDR3 runs to 14 residues. The ends were cut back, 8 bases at V and 8 bases at J, with 16 bases in the middle.